The entry that follows covers one T cell receptor beta chain sequence. Its target is unknown. This entry is derived from a study of cytomegalovirus exposure and HLA in healthy donors. Across the study: Early on, a data release was issued that held roughly 84 million unique TCRs from HLA-typed donors. Points from the study as a whole: HLA alleles showed associations with approximately 15,000 TCR beta sequences in a later analysis, at a 0.05 false discovery rate. Sequencing probably produced one cluster of sequence variants that were highly shared. It was in a later analysis that TCR association rates were seen to vary by HLA locus, highest for DRB1 and lowest for HLA-C.

The PCR contained 60 Vbeta and 13 Jbeta primers. TCRdb keeps only in-frame clones here, not all; method: immunoSEQ multiplex PCR. This sample has some 120,000 clones; around 72% occur once, and the top ten carry nearly 8.5%. This CDR3 has 11 amino acids. Germline CDR1 and CDR2: SGHVS and FQNEAQ. The V gene lost 5 bases and the J gene lost 7 bases, with 9 bases spanning the gap. This sequence was found in a woman between 35 and 50 years old in good health and CMV-seropositive. The sequencing sample was made of PBMCs. J is TRBJ2-7 and V is TRBV7-8; D remains unclear. The CDR3 loop is CASSPSEEQYF. DNA of the CDR3: TGTGCCAGCAGCCCCTCGGAGGAGCAGTACTTC.